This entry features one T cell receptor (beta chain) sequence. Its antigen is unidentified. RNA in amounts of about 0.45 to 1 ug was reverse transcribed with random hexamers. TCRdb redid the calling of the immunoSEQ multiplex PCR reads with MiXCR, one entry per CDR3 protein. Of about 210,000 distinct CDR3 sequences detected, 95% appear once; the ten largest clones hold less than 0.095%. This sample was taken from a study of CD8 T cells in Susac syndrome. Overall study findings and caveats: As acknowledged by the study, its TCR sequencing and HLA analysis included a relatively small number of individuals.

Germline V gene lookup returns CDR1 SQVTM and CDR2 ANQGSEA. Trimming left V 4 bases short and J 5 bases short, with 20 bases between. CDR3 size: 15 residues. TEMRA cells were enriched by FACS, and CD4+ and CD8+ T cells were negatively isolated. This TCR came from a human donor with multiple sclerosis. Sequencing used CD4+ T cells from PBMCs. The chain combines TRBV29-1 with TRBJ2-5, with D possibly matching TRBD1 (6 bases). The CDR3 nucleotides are TGCAGCGTTGCTGGGGGCCCGGTTGAACCGGAGACCCAGTACTTC. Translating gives CSVAGGPVEPETQYF.